This T cell receptor beta chain stems from a study of control samples from healthy donors and cancer patients. The table came from immunoSEQ multiplex PCR; TCRdb's copy has only in-frame clones and leaves some out. The sample lists under 200,000 clones; over 85% were seen once. CDR1 is SGHVS and CDR2 is FNYEAQ in the germline V gene. The CDR3 contains 16 residues. A remark on this clone: The junction departs from germline at one end; a sequencing error may be responsible.

The material sequenced was blood. V usage is TRBV7-6 and J usage is TRBJ2-7, with D unresolved. The origin of this receptor is a woman between 40 and 50 years old in good health. The CDR3 bases are TGTGCCAGCAGTTTAGGCCTCCTGGCGGCCGGCTACGAGCAGTACTTC. Encoded protein: CASSLGLLAAGYEQYF.